This T cell receptor beta chain was documented in a study of blood T cells in healthy people across ages. Next came a second PCR, run for roughly 6 to 11 cycles, which used a sample-barcoded 5' primer along with a J-beta primer mix. One entry per CDR3 protein results from TCRdb running MiXCR on the 5' RACE reads. The table records approximately 1.5 million distinct CDR3 sequences, about 31% of them present only once. J lost 5 bases, V lost 5 bases, and 5 bases had no gene match. This CDR3 is built from 16 residues. Germline V gene lookup returns CDR1 MNHEY and CDR2 SMNVEV (reference sequence). The sample consisted of blood. The receptor was isolated from a woman aged 25 to 39 in good health. The rearrangement links TRBV27 to TRBJ2-1, with 14 nucleotides matching TRBD2. Written as DNA, the CDR3 is TGTGCCAGCAGTACCCGGACTAGCGGGGGGCACAATGAGCAGTTCTTC. Translated, it gives CASSTRTSGGHNEQFF.